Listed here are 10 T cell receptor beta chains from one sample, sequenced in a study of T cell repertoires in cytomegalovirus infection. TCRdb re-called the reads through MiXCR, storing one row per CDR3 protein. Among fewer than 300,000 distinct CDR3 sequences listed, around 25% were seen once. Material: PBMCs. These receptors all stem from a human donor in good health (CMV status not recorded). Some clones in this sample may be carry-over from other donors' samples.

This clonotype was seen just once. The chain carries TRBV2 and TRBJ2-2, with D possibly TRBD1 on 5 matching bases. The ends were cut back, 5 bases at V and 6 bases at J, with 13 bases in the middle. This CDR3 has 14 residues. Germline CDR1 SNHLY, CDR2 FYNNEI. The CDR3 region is CASSNYRPPGELFF. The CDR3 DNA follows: TGTGCCAGCAGTAATTACAGGCCCCCCGGGGAGCTGTTTTTT.

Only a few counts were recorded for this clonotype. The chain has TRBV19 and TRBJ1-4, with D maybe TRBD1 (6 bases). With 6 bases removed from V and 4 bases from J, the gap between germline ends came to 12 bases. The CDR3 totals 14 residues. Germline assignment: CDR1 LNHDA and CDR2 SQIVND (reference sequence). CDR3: CASSPGGLNEKLFF. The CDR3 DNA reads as TGTGCCAGTAGCCCTGGGGGGCTTAATGAAAAACTGTTTTTT.

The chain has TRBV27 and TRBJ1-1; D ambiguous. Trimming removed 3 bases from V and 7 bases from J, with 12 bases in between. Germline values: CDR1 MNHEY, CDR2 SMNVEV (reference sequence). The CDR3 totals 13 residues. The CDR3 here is CASSFLQAGEAFF. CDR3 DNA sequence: TGTGCCAGCAGTTTTTTGCAGGCAGGTGAAGCTTTCTTT.

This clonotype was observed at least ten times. Here the CDR3 reads CASSPTPGQGRTYEQYF. The CDR3 DNA reads TGTGCCAGCAGCCCCACCCCAGGACAGGGGAGAACCTACGAGCAGTACTTC. The chain has TRBV7-2 and TRBJ2-7, with 9 bases aligning to TRBD1. V was pared by 5 bases and J by 2 bases, with 13 bases of the junction left unmatched. From germline, CDR1 is SGHTA and CDR2 FQGNSA. The CDR3 is 17 residues long.

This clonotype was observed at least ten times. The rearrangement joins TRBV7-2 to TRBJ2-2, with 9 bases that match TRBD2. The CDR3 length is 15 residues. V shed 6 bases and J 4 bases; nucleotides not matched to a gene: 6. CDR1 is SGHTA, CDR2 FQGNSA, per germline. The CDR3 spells CASSFSGGFTGELFF. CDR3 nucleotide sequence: TGTGCCAGCAGTTTTAGCGGGGGATTCACCGGGGAGCTGTTTTTT.

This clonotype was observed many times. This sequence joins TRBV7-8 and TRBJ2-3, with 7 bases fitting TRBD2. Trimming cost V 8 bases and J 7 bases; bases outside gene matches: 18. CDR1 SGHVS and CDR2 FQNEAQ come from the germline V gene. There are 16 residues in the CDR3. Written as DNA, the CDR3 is TGTGCCAGCCGCACAGGCCTAGCGGTGGGGGGATATACGCAGTATTTT. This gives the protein CASRTGLAVGGYTQYF.

CDR3 amino acids: CASMGGLTSSSYNEQFF. CDR3 DNA sequence: TGTGCCAGCATGGGCGGGCTTACTTCGAGCTCCTACAATGAGCAGTTCTTC. The gene calls are TRBV12-3 or TRBV12-4 and TRBJ2-1; a possible D gene is TRBD2 (5 bases). This CDR3 contains 17 residues. V shed 7 bases and J shed 0 bases, with 19 bases lying between them.

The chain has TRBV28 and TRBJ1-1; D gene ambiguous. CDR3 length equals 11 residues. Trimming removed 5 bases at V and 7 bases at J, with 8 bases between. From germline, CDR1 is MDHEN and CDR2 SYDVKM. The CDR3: CASSTSNEAFF. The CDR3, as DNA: TGTGCCAGCAGTACGAGTAATGAAGCTTTCTTT.

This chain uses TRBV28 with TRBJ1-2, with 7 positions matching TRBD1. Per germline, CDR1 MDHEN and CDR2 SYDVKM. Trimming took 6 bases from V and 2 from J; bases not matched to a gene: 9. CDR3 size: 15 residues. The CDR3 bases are TGTGCCAGCAGCCGAGAGGGGGCCGGGAACTATGGCTACACCTTC. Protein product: CASSREGAGNYGYTF.

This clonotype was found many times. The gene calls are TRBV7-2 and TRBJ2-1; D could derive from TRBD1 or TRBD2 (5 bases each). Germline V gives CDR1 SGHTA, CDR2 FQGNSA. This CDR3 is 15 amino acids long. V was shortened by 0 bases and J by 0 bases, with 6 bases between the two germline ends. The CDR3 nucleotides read TGTGCCAGCAGCTTAGCGAGGGGCTCCTACAATGAGCAGTTCTTC. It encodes CASSLARGSYNEQFF.